This TCR beta chain was documented in a study of cytomegalovirus exposure and HLA in healthy donors (dated by TCRdb to between 2016 and 2019). At the level of the whole study: An earlier analysis of roughly 630 of the donors reported 250 to 300 Gb of sequence data and around 120 million unique TCR beta sequences from 150 million to 200 million T cells. An early release that covered fewer than 800 HLA-typed donors contained approximately 300 gigabases of sequencing data and tens of millions of unique TCR sequences. Of the roughly 420 genotyped donors, approximately 80% were placed in the genetic ancestry cluster associated with self-reported Caucasian donors. The study was designed to test whether signatures of past pathogen exposure could be identified by cataloging public T cell receptors. The study profiled the T cell repertoires of under 700 subjects by immunosequencing and related them to cytomegalovirus serostatus. In addition to the first cohort of approximately 670 subjects, a separate validation cohort of approximately 130 different subjects was used. The study combined high-throughput TCR immunosequencing, statistical association of individual TCRs with disease status, and machine learning to predict cytomegalovirus infection status. In a later analysis, previously published TCR beta repertoires from roughly 710 donors were re-analyzed and high-resolution HLA genotyping was added so that TCR occurrence patterns could be studied. The later analysis used no new phenotypic data to find candidate immune exposures, relying instead on TCR beta sequences and their occurrence across donors. To decide whether each TCR beta V gene segment behaved as functional or pseudogenic, an earlier analysis of fewer than 750 of the donors relied on high-throughput TCR beta sequencing. Donor age, sex, ethnicity and CMV serostatus were compiled together with the repertoire data. Genome-wide SNP genotypes for about 60% of the 666 donors were used in a later genetic analysis, which treated that subset as a discovery cohort. All discovery cohort repertoires had been generated on a single sequencing platform. Class I and class II HLA loci were covered by the typing at four-digit resolution. The number of typed donors differed by locus: roughly 629-640 for A, B, C, DRB1 and DQB1; some 500 for DQA1; over 600 for DPA1; and approximately 450 for DPB1. Five DR-DQ haplotypes were treated as single units for association and clustering because of strong linkage in the cohort. Across 300 to 500 genotyped donors of the cohort, an average of 235,054 unique TCR beta nucleotide sequences per donor were sequenced, and roughly a sixth of those sequences were non-productive.

As for this clone: Its antigen remains undetermined. Per-nucleotide qualities are absent, and no much larger clonotype sits a single base away.

From the germline V gene, CDR1 is SGHRS and CDR2 is YFSETQ. The CDR3 holds 14 amino acids from the cysteine to the phenylalanine. The read is trimmed to its CDR3 DNA, 42 bases read in frame from base 1. From V the trimming removes 0 bases and from J it removes 7 bases, while the gene matches leave 4 bases of the junction unaccounted for. Preparation of the library involved the immunoSEQ multiplex PCR assay. The multiplex PCR relied on a mix of 60 forward primers for TCR Vbeta segments and 13 reverse primers for TCR Jbeta segments. A multiplex PCR assay on genomic DNA amplified the CDR3 region of rearranged TCR beta genes. On the Illumina HiSeq System, the amplified TCR beta libraries were sequenced as 87-base-pair reads. For the original study's pipeline: A later analysis tallied around 80 million unique TCR beta chains across the 666 repertoires, and approximately 11 million of those chains were shared by two or more donors. A nearest-neighbor algorithm error-corrected the raw reads and collapsed the reads into unique sequences, merging closely related sequences to remove PCR and sequencing errors. Alignment of CDR3 sequences to IMGT reference sequences was used to assign V, D and J gene segments. For a sequence to be retained, a match of at least six nucleotides to both a V gene segment and a J gene segment was required. Rearrangements were classified as productive when the CDR3 lacked stop codons and remained in frame with V and J, and all other rearrangements were classified as non-productive. CDR3 was defined according to IMGT convention as the region running from the second conserved V-encoded cysteine to the conserved J-encoded phenylalanine. Sequences without an unambiguous match to a single V gene segment were excluded from the earlier analysis of over 500 of the donors. In an earlier analysis of 587 of the donors, a V segment was called functional when productive rearrangements were above 56.7%, and segregating when the standard deviation between donors exceeded 5%. A statistical classification framework was developed to diagnose cytomegalovirus status using the catalog of TCR beta chain sequences. A later analysis assigned V and J genes by comparing TCR nucleotide sequences with IMGT/GENE-DB human TR gene sequences. Using the TCRdist pipeline, a later analysis assigned CDR3 sequences along with most-parsimonious VDJ recombination scenarios. A later analysis defined each TCR beta chain by its CDR3 amino acid sequence plus V-gene family, and excluded reads lacking a unique V-gene family. As a way to deal with suspected cross-contamination and a sequencing artifact, a later analysis dropped hundreds of nucleotide sequences that were highly shared and had low generation probability. For each public chain, a later analysis derived a clonal expansion index from normalized ranks of inferred template counts within each repertoire. Generation probabilities in a later analysis came from a VDJ recombination model fitted to out-of-frame rearrangements, and those results were checked against IGoR. In a later analysis, hypergeometric tests were used to score TCR-TCR, TCR-HLA and TCR-CMV co-occurrence, with a repertoire-size bias correction applied to TCR pairs. In a later analysis, false discovery rates were estimated by permuting HLA or CMV assignments 20 times. A later analysis grouped co-occurring TCRs with DBSCAN, adding TCRdist sequence similarity when clustering within HLA-allele-positive subsets. Co-occurrence clustering excluded repertoires with fewer than 30,000 or more than 120,000 public chains, plus five with anomalous nucleotide sharing. Sourced from immuneACCESS, this table was stored by TCRdb with only in-frame sequences that have V and J called. A share of the clones is absent; for the studies checked, an unresolved V gene accounts for under half, and the remainder has no known explanation. D and trimming were read from the DNA, whereas the V and J calls and clone size are those reported in that table. The sample table shows 95,000 or so clones, and 60% to 80% are seen once. The ten top clones hold approximately 15% of the sample.

Results and caveats for the whole study, not just this receptor: A group of highly shared sequence variants was considered likely to be a technical artifact of the sequencing pipeline. Most TCR sequences were observed very rarely across donors, whereas some public TCRs were present in many individuals. An earlier analysis of several hundred of the donors showed that most TCR beta V segments appeared in productive rearrangements either about 87% or about 30% of the time, which broadly matched IMGT annotations. Some IMGT-functional V segments, including TRBV6-2 and TRBV6-3, could not be told apart with the 87-base-pair reads, so those segments were excluded. Only TCR beta chains were sequenced in this cohort, and the absence of alpha or paired-chain data limited detectable features. The study gave a list of about 170 TCR beta chains associated with cytomegalovirus. Because counts were too low, roughly 17 rarely observed V segments, including chromosome 9 orphons, were left out of the earlier analysis of over 550 of the donors. In a later genetic analysis, fewer N-insertions in productive TCRs were reported among donors in an Asian-associated ancestry cluster than the roughly 670-donor mean. The classifier was reported to diagnose cytomegalovirus status with high specificity and sensitivity in both the original cohort and the validation cohort. According to a later analysis, TCR association rates differed among HLA loci, with DRB1 alleles showing the most associated TCRs and HLA-C alleles showing the fewest. The authors suggested that the approach could potentially be generalized to other disease states and immunological phenotypes. A later analysis associated 16,951 TCR beta sequences with specific HLA alleles at a false discovery rate of 0.05. Immune exposure information for the cohort was limited to CMV serostatus. In a later analysis, HLA-associated TCR beta chains were found to be more clonally expanded and to have lower generation probabilities than equally common non-associated chains. A further reported finding was that TCR beta sequences accurately predicted the HLA-A and HLA-B alleles for most subjects in the first cohort. Strong co-occurrence of HLA alleles, especially DR and DQ, made assigning TCR associations to individual alleles difficult. Because HLA typing was missing for some donors at each locus, association tests included only the typed subset. In a later analysis, several top co-occurrence clusters were reported to appear linked to parvovirus B19, influenza, CMV and Epstein-Barr virus. An association between a missense DCLRE1C variant and V-gene and J-gene trimming of TCR beta chains was found in a later genetic analysis and replicated in an independent cohort. In vitro tests confirmed that a few of the cytomegalovirus-associated TCR beta chains recognize cytomegalovirus antigens. Linkage disequilibrium might explain the correlated functional status among segregating V segments, but an unknown experimental factor could not be excluded. In a later analysis, most CMV-associated TCR beta chains were found to appear HLA-restricted, with HLA associations seemingly driven largely by CMV exposure. Presence/absence analyses assumed roughly uniform sequencing depth across donors, an assumption that may not hold.

The cohort was made up of 500 to 850 healthy bone marrow donors. All cohort members were sampled while nominally healthy, although unrecorded immune exposures were likely present. The donor was CMV seropositive and belonged to the group of about 290 seropositive cohort members. A peripheral blood sample was provided by each donor, and peripheral blood mononuclear cells were used for TCR beta sequencing. Genomic DNA extraction from the blood cell samples was performed with the Qiagen DNeasy Blood Extraction Kit. The sequence came from a woman in her fifties or sixties in good health and CMV-seropositive. The sample consisted of PBMCs. The rearranged chain carries TRBV5-1 and TRBJ1-3, with TRBD1 matching 7 junction bases. The nucleotides are TGCGCCAGCAGCTTGGCCGGCAGGGGGAACACCATATATTTT. Translated, it gives CASSLAGRGNTIYF. The full variable domain, completed from the reference TRBV5-1 and TRBJ1-3 proteins outside the CDR3, reads KAGVTQTPRYLIKTRGQQVTLSCSPISGHRSVSWYQQTPGQGLQFLFEYFSETQRNKGNFPGRFSGRQFSNSRSEMNVSTLELGDSALYLCASSLAGRGNTIYFGEGSWLTVV.